These 15 T cell receptor beta chains share one sample of origin, sequenced in a study of blood T cell repertoires in COVID-19 (dated by TCRdb to the early 2020s). To prepare the library, the immunoSEQ multiplex PCR assay was applied. TCRdb provides this immuneACCESS table in a form limited to in-frame rearrangements. Some clones are lacking; in checked studies, under half of them reflect an unresolved V gene, and why the rest are absent is not known. This sample is represented by about 35,000 clones; roughly 85% of them were singletons. 40% to 55% of the sample is in the top ten clones. Sample: peripheral blood. Every receptor here comes from a man aged 55 to 69 with active or convalescent COVID-19.

The rearrangement uses TRBV19 and TRBJ1-2; TRBD1 is a possible D gene (5 bases). CDR1 LNHDA and CDR2 SQIVND come from the germline V gene (reference sequence). Trimming removed 10 bases from V and 8 bases from J, with 17 bases in between. This CDR3 spans 12 amino acids. The CDR3 nucleotides read TGTGCCACCTCCCCTTCAGGGATCGGCTACACCTTC. Translating gives CATSPSGIGYTF.

This rearrangement joins TRBV29-1 to TRBJ1-1; TRBD1 might be the D (6 bases). Germline values: CDR1 SQVTM, CDR2 ANQGSEA. This CDR3 spans 13 amino acids. The DNA of the CDR3 is TGCACCGCGTGGGGGACACTAAACACTGAAGCTTTCTTT. Translated, it gives CTAWGTLNTEAFF.

The chain employs TRBV7-9 and TRBJ2-1; D unresolved. The CDR3 runs 15 residues. CDR1 and CDR2 (germline): SEHNR, FQNEAQ (reference sequence). Trimming pared 1 base from V and 6 bases from J, leaving 13 bases between. CDR3 DNA: TGTGCCAGCAGCTTAGTATTAGGATCGGGCAATGAGCAGTTCTTC. Amino acid sequence: CASSLVLGSGNEQFF.

The chain is built from TRBV19 and TRBJ1-5; tentative D call: TRBD1 (6 bases). There are 11 residues in the CDR3. Germline V gene lookup returns CDR1 LNHDA and CDR2 SQIVND (reference sequence). The ends were cut back, 8 bases at V and 12 bases at J, with 14 bases in the middle. The CDR3 DNA follows: TGTGCCAGTCGCCTGGGGGCAATCCAGCATTTT. Translated: CASRLGAIQHF.

The chain links TRBV6-6 to TRBJ1-1; the match to TRBD1 covers 7 bases. The CDR3 is 10 residues long. V dropped 6 bases and J dropped 8; count of bases not matched to a gene: 0. Germline CDR1 MNHNY, CDR2 SVGAGI (reference sequence). CDR3 DNA sequence: TGTGCCAGCAGGGGACAGGAAGCTTTCTTT. This encodes CASRGQEAFF.

The chain joins TRBV3-1 (or the pseudogene TRBV3-2) to TRBJ1-2, with D possibly matching TRBD1 (6 bases). The CDR3 spans 15 residues. Per the germline V gene, CDR1 is LGHDT and CDR2 is YNNKEL (reference sequence). Trimming cost V 3 bases and J 5 bases, with 16 bases left between them. Here the CDR3 DNA reads TGTGCCAGCAGCCACCCAGGGGCGGATCCTTATGGCTACACCTTC. This gives the protein CASSHPGADPYGYTF.

The V call is TRBV19, the J call TRBJ1-6; TRBD1 matches at 11 bases. The V and J ends lost 9 bases and 10 bases, in that order; junction bases with no gene match: 14. Germline assignment: CDR1 LNHDA and CDR2 SQIVND (reference sequence). The CDR3 has 16 residues. The CDR3 reads CASSLLGQGVGSPLHF. The CDR3, as DNA: TGTGCCAGCAGTTTATTGGGACAGGGGGTCGGATCACCCCTCCACTTT.

With respect to this clone: The same CDR3 arises from other DNA sequences in this sample as well. The chain employs TRBV19 and TRBJ2-1, with 9 bases matching TRBD2. Germline assignment: CDR1 LNHDA and CDR2 SQIVND (reference sequence). The CDR3 is 13 residues long. V gave up 4 bases and J gave up 9 bases; unmatched junction bases: 4. This CDR3 reads CASSSGRATEQFF. CDR3 nucleotide sequence: TGTGCCAGTAGTAGCGGGAGGGCCACTGAGCAGTTCTTC.

The chain couples TRBV18 to TRBJ2-7, with 7 nucleotides matching TRBD1. The CDR3 covers 13 residues. The ends lost 3 bases at V and 6 bases at J; junction bases unmatched: 5. CDR1 KGHSH and CDR2 LQKENI come from the germline V gene. The CDR3 loop reads CASSPGQSTEQYV. In nucleotides, the CDR3 is TGTGCCAGCTCACCGGGACAGAGCACCGAGCAGTACGTC.

This clone has just one count. This rearrangement joins TRBV10-2 to TRBJ1-2, with TRBD1 identical over 7 bases. CDR1 is WSHSY, CDR2 SAAADI, per germline. J was trimmed by 2 bases and V by 4 bases; bases with no gene match: 7. The CDR3 sequence is 15 residues long. CDR3 region: CASSGGQTQNYGYTF. The DNA for the CDR3 is TGCGCCAGCAGTGGGGGACAGACCCAGAACTATGGCTACACCTTC.

Worth noting for this clone: Additional DNA sequences in this sample encode the identical CDR3. The chain carries TRBV18 and TRBJ1-5; no firm D call. CDR1 is KGHSH, CDR2 LQKENI, per germline. There are 13 residues in the CDR3. Trimming took 3 bases from V and 2 from J, leaving 5 bases between them. The CDR3 loop is CASSPEGNQPQHF. The CDR3 nucleotides read TGTGCCAGCTCACCCGAGGGCAATCAGCCCCAGCATTTT.

This clone was counted once. The chain recombines TRBV7-2 with TRBJ2-1; TRBD2 might be the D (5 bases). Looked up from germline, CDR1 is SGHTA and CDR2 is FQGNSA. The CDR3 length is 15 residues. Trimming left V 1 base short and J 9 bases short, with 16 bases between. CDR3 DNA: TGTGCCAGCAGCTTAGGAGTCGGTAGGAGCGGTGAGCAGTTCTTC. Its protein is CASSLGVGRSGEQFF.

The CDR3 DNA reads TGTGCCAGCAGAAAGGGGGAGATTAGGGGGGAGCTGTTTTTT. Its protein product is CASRKGEIRGELFF. The rearrangement joins TRBV6-5 to TRBJ2-2; D possibly corresponds to TRBD1 (6 bases). This CDR3 region has 14 residues. V lost 6 bases and J lost 8, with 16 bases in between. In germline, CDR1 is MNHEY, CDR2 SVGAGI.

The chain employs TRBV28 and TRBJ2-5; 12 positions match TRBD2. Germline trimming cut 7 bases from V and 5 bases from J; bases unmatched to any gene: 5. The CDR3 totals 14 residues. The germline V gene encodes CDR1 MDHEN and CDR2 SYDVKM. This chain's CDR3 is CASTSGGAWETQYF. CDR3 sequence (DNA): TGTGCCAGCACTAGCGGGGGGGCCTGGGAGACCCAGTACTTC.

The chain links TRBV28 to TRBJ2-5, with D possibly matching TRBD2 (6 bases). Germline assignment: CDR1 MDHEN and CDR2 SYDVKM. V was pared by 6 bases and J by 5 bases, with 16 bases between. CDR3 length: 14 residues. The CDR3 reads CASRRATSRETQYF. The CDR3 nucleotides read TGTGCCAGCAGGAGGGCGACTAGTCGGGAGACCCAGTACTTC.